The text below deals with one T cell receptor (beta chain). Its antigen is still unknown. Original processing methods: Filtering was not the same, since immunoSEQ gave junction-only sequences without quality scores. Assay used: immunoSEQ multiplex PCR; TCRdb lists only in-frame clones, some missing. V, J and clone size derive from that table, while D and trimming were established from the DNA sequence. This table holds roughly 2,000,000 clones, about 94% found once. These data are taken from a study of shared clonotypes between healthy human individuals. At the level of the study: In total, the donors were two women and a few men aged 18 to 49. Donors had three CD4 naive, three CD4 memory, two CD8 naive and one CD8 memory plate apiece. General study findings and limits: Only blood samples were collected, and tissue repertoires likely differ.

Terminally differentiated effector memory CD45RA+ cells were left out of the naive CD8 fraction, which was CD45RO-negative and positively selected for CCR7. The CDR3 is 14 residues long. Germline V CDR1 and CDR2: SGHAT, FQNNGV. Trimming took off 5 bases at V and 2 bases at J, with 13 bases between the two ends. The chain employs TRBV11-2 and TRBJ2-7, with D unclear. The source of this sequence is a man aged 18 to 30 in good health. The specimen was naive CD8+ T cells sorted from blood. Here the CDR3 DNA reads TGTGCCAGCAGCCTCCGGACGGTCCCCTACGAGCAGTACTTC. Amino acids: CASSLRTVPYEQYF.